The 15 T cell receptor beta chains below all came from one sample that was sequenced in a study of blood T cell repertoires in COVID-19. Method: immunoSEQ multiplex PCR; TCRdb's copy keeps in-frame clones and lacks some. Here the sample spans roughly 170,000 clones, less than 90% being singletons. Material: peripheral blood. Receptors were obtained from a man in his 70s with active or convalescent COVID-19.

V and J are TRBV2 and TRBJ2-7; 9 bases map to TRBD2. V was clipped by 8 bases and J by 4 bases; unmatched bases: 12. Looked up from germline, CDR1 is SNHLY and CDR2 is FYNNEI. The CDR3 loop spans 15 amino acids. The CDR3 protein is CASRGGGTRPYEQYF. The CDR3 DNA is TGTGCCAGCCGCGGGGGGGGGACAAGACCTTACGAGCAGTACTTC.

V usage is TRBV5-4 and J usage is TRBJ1-1; D not resolved. The CDR3 is 13 amino acids. The V end was cut by 0 bases, the J end by 1 base, with 4 bases between. CDR1 and CDR2 from the germline V gene are SGHNT and YYREEE (reference sequence). The CDR3 loop is CASSLAGNTEAFF. The CDR3 DNA reads TGTGCCAGCAGCTTGGCGGGGAACACTGAAGCTTTCTTT.

This chain links TRBV7-2 with TRBJ1-1, with a weak D call TRBD1 (6 bases). The germline V and J ends were trimmed by 2 bases and 2 bases, with 9 bases remaining between them. There are 14 residues in the CDR3. Germline CDR1 reads SGHTA; CDR2 reads FQGNSA. In DNA form, the CDR3 reads TGTGCCAGCAGCTTATGGGGGCCAAACACTGAAGCTTTCTTT. As protein: CASSLWGPNTEAFF.

The chain has TRBV7-9 and TRBJ1-3; D is uncertain. CDR1 and CDR2 (germline): SEHNR, FQNEAQ (reference sequence). CDR3 length: 16 residues. V dropped 4 bases and J dropped 2 bases, with 15 bases sitting between them. The CDR3, as DNA: TGTGCCAGCAGCTCTCTGGTTGGCGGCCCTGGAAACACCATATATTTT. Amino acid sequence: CASSSLVGGPGNTIYF.

The gene calls are TRBV7-3 and TRBJ2-1, with 7 bases that match TRBD2. The CDR3 is 16 residues long. The germline V gene has CDR1 SGHTA and CDR2 FQGTGA. V was pared by 6 bases and J by 0 bases, with 8 bases of the junction left unmatched. CDR3 bases: TGTGCCAGCAGGCTAGGGCCGGGAGGCTCCTACAATGAGCAGTTCTTC. Its translation is CASRLGPGGSYNEQFF.

This clone was seen once. The V and J genes are TRBV3-1 (or the pseudogene TRBV3-2) and TRBJ1-1; D remains unclear. V gave up 2 bases and J gave up 4 bases, with 8 bases separating them. CDR3 length equals 13 residues. Germline CDR1 LGHDT, CDR2 YNNKEL (reference sequence). This CDR3 is CASSQPGLTEAFF. In DNA, the CDR3 is TGTGCCAGCAGCCAACCAGGACTCACTGAAGCTTTCTTT.

The J gene is TRBJ1-3, the V gene TRBV29-1, with 7 bases identical to TRBD1. V shed 7 bases and J 0 bases; nucleotides not matched to a gene: 3. The CDR3 sequence is 13 residues long. Germline values: CDR1 SQVTM, CDR2 ANQGSEA. DNA for the CDR3: TGCAGCGCTGGGACAGCCTCTGGAAACACCATATATTTT. Translating gives CSAGTASGNTIYF.

This clone has a single count. The chain employs TRBV27 and TRBJ2-1; a possible D gene is TRBD2 (7 bases). From germline, CDR1 is MNHEY and CDR2 SMNVEV (reference sequence). The CDR3 is made up of 14 amino acids. V dropped 3 bases and J dropped 4 bases, with 10 bases sitting between them. The CDR3 loop is CASSFRGGYNEQFF. CDR3 bases: TGTGCCAGCAGTTTTAGGGGGGGGTACAATGAGCAGTTCTTC.

The J gene is TRBJ1-2, the V gene TRBV7-2, with 7 bases identical to TRBD1. CDR1 SGHTA and CDR2 FQGNSA come from the germline V gene. V trimming: 5 bases; J trimming: 7 bases; junction bases outside the gene matches: 13. The CDR3 consists of 15 residues. CDR3 protein: CASSLRSEGAPGYTF. CDR3 in DNA: TGTGCCAGCAGCCTCCGGAGTGAGGGGGCGCCTGGCTACACCTTC.

The chain employs TRBV9 and TRBJ2-7, with 8 bases aligning to TRBD1. CDR3 length: 15 amino acids. Unmatched junction bases numbered 7, after V lost 4 bases and J lost 1 base. Germline-derived CDR1 and CDR2 are SGDLS and YYNGEE. The CDR3 DNA follows: TGTGCCAGCAGCCCCCGACAGGGGTCGTCCTACGAGCAGTACTTC. It translates to CASSPRQGSSYEQYF.

This clone occurred a few times. V usage is TRBV5-4 and J usage is TRBJ1-4; 8 bases line up with TRBD1. The CDR3 length is 16 residues. Germline CDR1 SGHNT, CDR2 YYREEE (reference sequence). Losses at the gene ends were 3 bases for V and 7 bases for J; bases not matched to a gene: 11. CDR3 nucleotides: TGTGCCAGCAGCTCGAAGCTACAGGGGGGTGTTGAAAAACTGTTTTTT. Encoded protein: CASSSKLQGGVEKLFF.

The chain carries TRBV18 and TRBJ1-1; D uncertain. The CDR3 spans 15 residues. Germline lookup yields CDR1 KGHSH and CDR2 LQKENI. Between the trimmed V and J ends, which lost 0 bases and 2 bases, there was a span of 10 bases. Written as DNA, the CDR3 is TGTGCCAGCTCACCACCTCTTCTATTAAACACTGAAGCTTTCTTT. Its translation is CASSPPLLLNTEAFF. The full variable domain, its missing parts supplied by reference TRBV18 and TRBJ1-1, is NAGVMQNPRHLVRRRGQEARLRCSPMKGHSHVYWYRQLPEEGLKFMVYLQKENIIDESGMPKERFSAEFPKEGPSILRIQQVVRGDSAAYFCASSPPLLLNTEAFFGQGTRLTVV.

The chain couples TRBV6-2 or TRBV6-3 to TRBJ2-7, with 8 bases identical to TRBD2. CDR1 is MNHEY and CDR2 is SVGEGT in the germline V gene. The CDR3 sequence is 17 residues long. V was pared by 6 bases and J by 0 bases, with 13 bases of the junction left unmatched. The CDR3 loop is CASSPLRRGGGSYEQYF. CDR3 DNA: TGTGCCAGCAGCCCGCTTCGCCGGGGGGGCGGCTCCTACGAGCAGTACTTC.

The gene calls are TRBV3-1 (or the pseudogene TRBV3-2) and TRBJ1-1; D is undetermined. Germline lookup yields CDR1 LGHDT and CDR2 YNNKEL (reference sequence). V lost 5 bases to trimming and J lost 4 bases, with 11 bases between them. The CDR3 has 13 amino acids. Here the CDR3 reads CASSSLWSTEAFF. In DNA, the CDR3 is TGTGCCAGCAGCAGTCTGTGGAGCACTGAAGCTTTCTTT.

This rearrangement joins TRBV30 to TRBJ1-2, with D tentatively TRBD1 (5 bases). The CDR3 is 12 amino acids. V lost 3 bases and J lost 2, with 7 bases in between. Germline CDR1 and CDR2: GTSNPN and SVGIG (reference sequence). DNA of the CDR3: TGTGCCTGGAGCCGACAGAACTATGGCTACACCTTC. Translating it yields CAWSRQNYGYTF.